Given below is one TCR beta chain in context. Germline lookup yields CDR1 KGHSH and CDR2 LQKENI. The trim removed 3 bases at V and 0 bases at J, leaving 4 bases unmatched. The CDR3 loop spans 15 amino acids. This record belongs to a study of T cell changes during pregnancy in multiple sclerosis. Generated by immunoSEQ multiplex PCR, the TCRdb table keeps only in-frame clones and is missing some. This repertoire shows about 110,000 clones, 91% found once; its top ten account for about 3%. The V gene is TRBV18, the J gene TRBJ1-2; 7 bases map to TRBD1. The specimen was peripheral blood, collected after pregnancy. The clonotype was recovered from a female donor with multiple sclerosis, enrolled in a pregnancy study. DNA of the CDR3: TGTGCCAGCTCACCTGGGACAGAGGCTAACTATGGCTACACCTTC. Its translation: CASSPGTEANYGYTF.